This TCR beta chain was sequenced for a study of OX40 agonist ivuxolimab in advanced cancers. Study in general: Dosing consisted of intravenous ivuxolimab at 0.01 to 10 mg/kg every 2 weeks. Of the participants, over 30% had some prior anti-PD-1, anti-PD-L1 or anti-CTLA-4 therapy, which was allowed.

The data were produced by immunoSEQ multiplex PCR, yet TCRdb's version contains in-frame clones alone and is incomplete. The table lists about 27,000 clones, approximately 78% of them singletons. Worth noting for this clone: What it recognizes is unknown.

Study-wide results and limits: Nonresponders included some who also had low normalized T-cell clonal expansion.

V lost 8 bases, J lost 7 bases, and 18 bases lay in between. This CDR3 spans 14 amino acids. Germline V gene lookup returns CDR1 SNHLY and CDR2 FYNNEI. The source material was CD4+ or CD8+ T cells sorted from blood, sampled in a trial of the OX40 agonist ivuxolimab. The TCR comes from an adult with an advanced solid tumor such as melanoma, head and neck, liver or kidney cancer. The chain uses TRBV2 and TRBJ2-4; perhaps TRBD2 as D (5 bases). The CDR3 reads CASLSTRDRNIQYF. CDR3 nucleotide sequence: TGTGCCAGCCTATCCACGAGGGATAGGAACATTCAGTACTTC.